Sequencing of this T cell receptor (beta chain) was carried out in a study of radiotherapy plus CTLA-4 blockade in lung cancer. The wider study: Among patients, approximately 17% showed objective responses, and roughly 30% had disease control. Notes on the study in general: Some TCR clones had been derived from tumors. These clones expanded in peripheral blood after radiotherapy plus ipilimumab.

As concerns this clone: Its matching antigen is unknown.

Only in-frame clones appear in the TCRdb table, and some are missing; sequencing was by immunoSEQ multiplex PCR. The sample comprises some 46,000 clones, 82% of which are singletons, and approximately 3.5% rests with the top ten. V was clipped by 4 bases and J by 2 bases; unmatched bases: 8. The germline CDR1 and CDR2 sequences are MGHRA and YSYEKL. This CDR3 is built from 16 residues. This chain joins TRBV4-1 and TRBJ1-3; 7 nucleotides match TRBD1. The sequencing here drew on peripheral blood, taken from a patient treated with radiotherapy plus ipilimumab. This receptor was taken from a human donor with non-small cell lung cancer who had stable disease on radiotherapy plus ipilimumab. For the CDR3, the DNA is TGCGCCAGCAGCCGTCCAACAGGGGACCCTGGAAACACCATATATTTT. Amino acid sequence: CASSRPTGDPGNTIYF.